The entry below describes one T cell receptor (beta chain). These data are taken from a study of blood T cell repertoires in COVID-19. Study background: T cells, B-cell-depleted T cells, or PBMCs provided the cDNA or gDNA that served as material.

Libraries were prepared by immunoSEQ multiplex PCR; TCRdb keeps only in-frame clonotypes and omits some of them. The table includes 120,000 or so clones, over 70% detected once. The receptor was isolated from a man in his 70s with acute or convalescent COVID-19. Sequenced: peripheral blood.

In DNA form, the CDR3 reads TGTGCCAGCAGCATAGGACAGGGGGTTACCGCTTTCTTT. Translation gives CASSIGQGVTAFF. J is TRBJ1-1 and V is TRBV7-2; 10 nucleotides match TRBD1. After removal of 5 bases from V and 11 bases from J, the junction contained 8 bases not matched to a gene. The V gene's germline CDR1 is SGHTA and CDR2 FQGNSA. The CDR3 is 13 amino acids. Variable domain in full (rest from reference TRBV7-2 and TRBJ1-1): GAGVSQSPSNKVTEKGKDVELRCDPISGHTALYWYRQSLGQGLEFLIYFQGNSAPDKSGLPSDRFSAERTGGSVSTLTIQRTQQEDSAVYLCASSIGQGVTAFFGQGTRLTVV.